This is a list of T cell receptor beta chains from one sample in a study of long-term antiretroviral therapy in people with HIV. Method: immunoSEQ multiplex PCR; TCRdb's copy keeps in-frame clones and lacks some. Of roughly 25,000 clones in the sample, 65% to 80% were seen once. The source material was unsorted PBMCs, sampled 0.5 years after starting antiretroviral therapy. All receptors come from a middle-aged woman with HIV. Each CDR3 is given with its conserved first and last residue. A D gene is named only where the DNA matches it firmly. Clone size is not always given. Where it is, it says once, few, many or a class for expanded clones.

CDR3aa,CDR3nt,abundance,j_gene,v_gene,d_gene
CSAGMEQYF,TGCAGTGCTGGGATGGAGCAGTACTTC,-,TRBJ2-7,TRBV20-1,-
CASSIRTGNQPQHF,TGTGCCAGTAGTATACGGACAGGCAATCAGCCCCAGCATTTT,-,TRBJ1-5,TRBV19,-
CAWSRGRFDTQYF,TGTGCCTGGAGCCGGGGGCGTTTCGATACGCAGTATTTT,-,TRBJ2-3,TRBV30,-
CASSYLAQETQYF,TGTGCCAGCAGTTACTTGGCACAAGAGACCCAGTACTTC,-,TRBJ2-5,TRBV6-6,-
CASSERRQRNFNEKLFF,TGTGCCAGCAGTGAAAGGCGACAGCGGAACTTTAATGAAAAACTGTTTTTT,once,TRBJ1-4,TRBV6-1,-
CASSLREANEKLFF,TGTGCCAGCAGCTTACGAGAGGCTAATGAAAAACTGTTTTTT,-,TRBJ1-4,TRBV11-2,-
CASSGLNPGANVLTF,TGTGCCAGCTCGGGTCTAAATCCCGGGGCCAACGTCCTGACTTTC,-,TRBJ2-6,TRBV18,-
CASSFTGDNQPQHF,TGTGCCAGCAGCTTTACAGGTGACAATCAGCCCCAGCATTTT,few,TRBJ1-5,TRBV7-2,-
CAWGQGRTDTQYF,TGTGCCTGGGGACAGGGGAGGACAGATACGCAGTATTTT,-,TRBJ2-3,TRBV30,TRBD1
CASSHKPSGVATYNEQFF,TGTGCCAGCAGCCATAAACCTAGCGGGGTCGCCACCTACAATGAGCAGTTCTTC,-,TRBJ2-1,TRBV9,TRBD2
CASSPLGEMNTEAFF,TGTGCCAGCAGTCCCCTTGGGGAGATGAACACTGAAGCTTTCTTT,-,TRBJ1-1,TRBV28,-
CASRVDGLSGNTIYF,TGTGCCAGCAGAGTAGACGGCCTTAGTGGAAACACCATATATTTT,-,TRBJ1-3,TRBV2,-
CASSEEGNRLNTEAFF,TGCGCCAGCAGTGAAGAGGGGAATCGGCTGAACACTGAAGCTTTCTTT,-,TRBJ1-1,TRBV10-1,-
CASRRLGGETQYF,TGTGCCAGCAGACGGTTAGGCGGGGAGACCCAGTACTTC,-,TRBJ2-5,TRBV11-2,-
CASSPRTGGTNEKLFF,TGTGCCAGCAGCCCCCGGACAGGGGGAACTAATGAAAAACTGTTTTTT,-,TRBJ1-4,TRBV7-2,TRBD1
CSVEAGWGGADTQYF,TGCAGCGTTGAAGCGGGTTGGGGGGGCGCAGATACGCAGTATTTT,-,TRBJ2-3,TRBV29-1,-
CASTWGVDSLNSPLHF,TGTGCCAGCACCTGGGGGGTGGACAGTCTTAATTCACCCCTCCACTTT,-,TRBJ1-6,TRBV28,-
CASSIDSTDTQYF,TGTGCCAGCTCCATCGACAGCACAGATACGCAGTATTTT,-,TRBJ2-3,TRBV5-4,-
CAISELELGETQYF,TGTGCCATCAGTGAGCTGGAGTTGGGAGAGACCCAGTACTTC,-,TRBJ2-5,TRBV10-3,-